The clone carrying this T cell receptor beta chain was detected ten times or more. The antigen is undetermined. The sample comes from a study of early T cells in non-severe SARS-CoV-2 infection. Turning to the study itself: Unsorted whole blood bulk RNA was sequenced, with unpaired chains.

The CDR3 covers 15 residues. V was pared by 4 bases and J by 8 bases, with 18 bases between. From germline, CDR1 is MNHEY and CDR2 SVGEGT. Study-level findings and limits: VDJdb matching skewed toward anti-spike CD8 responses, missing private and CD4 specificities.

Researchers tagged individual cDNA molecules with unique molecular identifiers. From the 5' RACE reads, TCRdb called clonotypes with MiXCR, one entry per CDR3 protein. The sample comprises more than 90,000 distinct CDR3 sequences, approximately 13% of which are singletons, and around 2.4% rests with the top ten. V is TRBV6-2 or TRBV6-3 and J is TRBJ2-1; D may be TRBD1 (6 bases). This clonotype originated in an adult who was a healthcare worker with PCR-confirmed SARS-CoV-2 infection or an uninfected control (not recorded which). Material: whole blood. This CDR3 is CASSWEQGRRDEQFF. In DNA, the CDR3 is TGTGCCAGCAGTTGGGAACAGGGTCGGCGCGATGAGCAGTTCTTC.